A single sample gave rise to the 30 T cell receptor beta chains below, sequenced in a study of shared T cell receptors in the human thymus. Only in-frame clones appear in the TCRdb table, and some are missing; sequencing was by immunoSEQ multiplex PCR. The table records roughly 660,000 clones, 85% to 90% of them present only once. The same specimen was also included in a second study, on human thymus T cells.

Sequenced input: thymocytes. The receptors come from a boy less than two years old with a congenital heart defect.

The chain recombines TRBV21-1 with TRBJ2-7; the listed D gene, TRBD2, was not tested against the DNA. TRBV21-1 has pseudogene status. The CDR3 spans 15 residues. CDR3 sequence (DNA): TGTGCCAGCAGCAAAGGGACTAGCGACTCCTACGAGCAGTACTTC. As protein: CASSKGTSDSYEQYF.

This clone was detected a few times. J is TRBJ2-7 and V is TRBV7-3; 7 bases are shared with TRBD2. J was trimmed by 6 bases and V by 4 bases; bases with no gene match: 12. The CDR3 contains 15 residues. Germline-derived CDR1 and CDR2 are SGHTA and FQGTGA. The CDR3 nucleotides are TGTGCCAGCAGCTCCCAACCCCCGGGAGGTGGCGAGCAGTACTTC. Translation: CASSSQPPGGGEQYF.

The chain couples TRBV14 to TRBJ1-3; 8 bases map to TRBD1. CDR3 length: 16 residues. The junction had 4 bases not matched to a gene; V was cut back by 1 base and J by 2 bases. Germline V gene lookup returns CDR1 SGHDN and CDR2 FVKESK. The CDR3 spells CASSQGQGNPGNTIYF. As DNA, the CDR3 is TGTGCCAGCAGCCAAGGACAGGGGAATCCTGGAAACACCATATATTTT.

This clone was picked up a small number of times. The chain joins TRBV10-2 to TRBJ1-3; perhaps TRBD1 as D (6 bases). Germline values: CDR1 WSHSY, CDR2 SAAADI. The CDR3 contains 18 residues. V lost 0 bases and J 0 bases, leaving 15 bases between the germline ends. CDR3 nucleotide sequence: TGCGCCAGCAGTGAGTCGGGCCGGGACAACTGCTCTGGAAACACCATATATTTT. It is translated as CASSESGRDNCSGNTIYF.

This clone has only one observation. J is TRBJ1-2 and V is TRBV6-1; D perhaps matches TRBD1 (6 bases). In germline, CDR1 is MNHNS, CDR2 SASEGT. The CDR3 sequence is 13 residues long. With 5 bases removed from V and 4 bases from J, the gap between germline ends came to 11 bases. Written as DNA, the CDR3 is TGTGCCAGCAGTCCCCAGGGGTCCTATGGCTACACCTTC. It translates to CASSPQGSYGYTF.

The genes are TRBV4-2 and TRBJ2-5; 16 bases agree with TRBD2. The CDR3 totals 18 residues. The germline CDR1 and CDR2 sequences are LGHNA and YNFKEQ. The V and J ends lost 0 bases and 4 bases, in that order; junction bases with no gene match: 5. This chain's CDR3 is CASSQDGTSGRAGETQYF. The CDR3 DNA reads as TGTGCCAGCAGCCAAGATGGGACTAGCGGGAGGGCGGGAGAGACCCAGTACTTC.

The rearrangement links TRBV28 to TRBJ2-5; TRBD1 aligns across 8 bases. J was trimmed by 4 bases and V by 7 bases; bases with no gene match: 11. CDR1 and CDR2 from the germline V gene are MDHEN and SYDVKM. The CDR3 is made up of 15 amino acids. The DNA for the CDR3 is TGTGCCAGCACCCCGGACAGGGAGGTGGTAGAGACCCAGTACTTC. It translates to CASTPDREVVETQYF.

The chain recombines TRBV5-1 with TRBJ2-5, with TRBD2 matching 9 bases. CDR3 length: 14 amino acids. The ends lost 2 bases at V and 4 bases at J; junction bases unmatched: 3. Germline CDR1 and CDR2: SGHRS and YFSETQ. CDR3 amino acids: CASSLAGGPETQYF. The CDR3 bases are TGCGCCAGCAGCTTAGCGGGAGGTCCAGAGACCCAGTACTTC.

The genes are TRBV5-1 and TRBJ2-1; TRBD2 matches 7 bases. Germline CDR1 SGHRS, CDR2 YFSETQ. CDR3 size: 16 residues. V lost 5 bases and J lost 8; bases outside the gene matches: 16. Here the CDR3 DNA reads TGCGCCAGCAGGACCGGGACTACCCCGGCAGGCGATGAGCAGTTCTTC. It translates to CASRTGTTPAGDEQFF.

V is TRBV4-3 and J is TRBJ2-2, with TRBD2 matching 11 bases. CDR3 size: 19 residues. The junction had 8 bases not matched to a gene; V was cut back by 0 bases and J by 2 bases. Germline CDR1 is LGHNA and CDR2 is YSLEER. The DNA of the CDR3 is TGCGCCAGCAGCCAAGATAGGATAGGACTAGCGGGCAACACCGGGGAGCTGTTTTTT. It encodes CASSQDRIGLAGNTGELFF.

The genes are TRBV5-6 and TRBJ1-1, with a possible D match to TRBD1 (5 bases). Trimming cost V 0 bases and J 3 bases, with 12 bases left between them. CDR1 is SGHDT and CDR2 is YYEEEE in the germline V gene. The CDR3 consists of 15 residues. CDR3 nucleotide sequence: TGTGCCAGCAGCTTGGCTGGGACTGGTTACACTGAAGCTTTCTTT. Its translation is CASSLAGTGYTEAFF. Filled out from reference TRBV5-6 and TRBJ1-1, the complete variable domain reads DAGVTQSPTHLIKTRGQQVTLRCSPKSGHDTVSWYQQALGQGPQFIFQYYEEEERQRGNFPDRFSGHQFPNYSSELNVNALLLGDSALYLCASSLAGTGYTEAFFGQGTRLTVV.

This sequence joins TRBV19 and TRBJ2-1; TRBD1 aligns across 8 bases. V dropped 8 bases and J dropped 0; count of bases not matched to a gene: 9. Germline V CDR1 and CDR2: LNHDA, SQIVND (reference sequence). This CDR3 is 16 amino acids long. CDR3 sequence (DNA): TGTGCCAGTCTAGGACAGGGCTTAGGCTCCTACAATGAGCAGTTCTTC. It codes for CASLGQGLGSYNEQFF.

The chain uses TRBV5-6 and TRBJ1-1; D uncertain. The V gene's germline CDR1 is SGHDT and CDR2 YYEEEE. This CDR3 spans 14 amino acids. V lost 2 bases, J lost 4 bases, and 12 bases lay in between. This CDR3 is CASSLNGSSTEAFF. In DNA form, the CDR3 reads TGTGCCAGCAGCTTAAACGGGTCGAGCACTGAAGCTTTCTTT.

The chain is built from TRBV19 and TRBJ2-7; maybe TRBD2 (5 bases). The CDR3 has 14 amino acids. Germline-derived CDR1 and CDR2 are LNHDA and SQIVND (reference sequence). The V end was cut by 6 bases, the J end by 9 bases, with 21 bases between. The CDR3 nucleotides read TGTGCCAGTAGCCCTTTGAGCGGATTCGACGGGCAGTACTTC. Its translation: CASSPLSGFDGQYF.

This clone was found once. The V call is TRBV5-1, the J call TRBJ1-1; D uncertain. Germline V gene lookup returns CDR1 SGHRS and CDR2 YFSETQ. The CDR3 is 14 amino acids. V lost 0 bases, J lost 1 base, and 7 bases lay in between. The chain's CDR3 is CASSLARGNTEAFF. The CDR3 region has the DNA TGCGCCAGCAGCTTGGCGCGGGGGAACACTGAAGCTTTCTTT.

The CDR3 sequence is CASSLSSRDTYNEQFF. CDR3 bases: TGTGCCAGCAGCTTGTCGAGCCGGGATACCTACAATGAGCAGTTCTTC. V gene TRBV7-9 combines with J gene TRBJ2-1; D possibly corresponds to TRBD2 (5 bases). This CDR3 region has 16 residues. V lost 3 bases and J 2 bases, leaving 14 bases between the germline ends. Looked up from germline, CDR1 is SEHNR and CDR2 is FQNEAQ (reference sequence).

V usage is TRBV11-2 and J usage is TRBJ2-2; weak D call: TRBD1 (5 bases). CDR1 is SGHAT, CDR2 FQNNGV, per germline. V was pared by 3 bases and J by 2 bases, with 16 bases between. The CDR3 sequence is 17 residues long. In DNA form, the CDR3 reads TGTGCCAGCAGCTTGGGGCAGTCCGACCCAAACACCGGGGAGCTGTTTTTT. Translation: CASSLGQSDPNTGELFF.

This chain uses TRBV27 with TRBJ1-4, with 7 positions matching TRBD1. V dropped 5 bases and J dropped 5; count of bases not matched to a gene: 8. The germline gives CDR1 MNHEY, CDR2 SMNVEV (reference sequence). The CDR3 sequence is 15 residues long. CDR3 bases: TGTGCCAGCAGTCTAGGCACGGGACAGAATGAAAAACTGTTTTTT. It translates to CASSLGTGQNEKLFF.

V usage is TRBV27 and J usage is TRBJ2-1, with 8 bases matching TRBD2. The J segment lost 6 bases and the V segment lost 4 bases, leaving 8 bases of the junction unmatched. This CDR3 has 15 residues. Germline V gene data show CDR1 as MNHEY and CDR2 as SMNVEV (reference sequence). The CDR3 DNA is TGTGCCAGCAGTTCCACAGCGGGAGTTGCCAATGAGCAGTTCTTC. As protein: CASSSTAGVANEQFF.

The chain combines TRBV28 with TRBJ2-7, with D possibly matching TRBD1 (7 bases). The length of the CDR3 is 17 residues. Trimming took off 11 bases at V and 6 bases at J, with 32 bases between the two ends. Per the germline V gene, CDR1 is MDHEN and CDR2 is SYDVKM. The CDR3, as DNA: TGTGCCTCTCATCGGGGGATGGGACAGCCCCAAGTGACCGAGCAGTACTTC. Encoded protein: CASHRGMGQPQVTEQYF. Full variable domain (missing parts from reference TRBV28 and TRBJ2-7): DVKVTQSSRYLVKRTGEKVFLECVQDMDHENMFWYRQDPGLGLRLIYFSYDVKMKEKGDIPEGYSVSREKKERFSLILESASTNQTSMYLCASHRGMGQPQVTEQYFGPGTRLTVT.

This rearrangement joins TRBV28 to TRBJ1-2; perhaps TRBD1 as D (6 bases). From germline, CDR1 is MDHEN and CDR2 SYDVKM. The CDR3 covers 16 residues. Trimming removed 5 bases at V and 7 bases at J, with 23 bases between. CDR3 region: CASSPIMGRGWSGYTF. In DNA form, the CDR3 reads TGTGCCAGCAGTCCGATTATGGGCAGGGGCTGGAGTGGCTACACCTTC.

This rearrangement joins TRBV4-2 to TRBJ2-7, with 7 positions matching TRBD2. V shed 0 bases and J 4 bases; nucleotides not matched to a gene: 9. The CDR3 is 16 amino acids. Germline loops: CDR1 LGHNA, CDR2 YNFKEQ. The CDR3 DNA is TGTGCCAGCAGCCAAGAGGATCGACTAGCAATGTACGAGCAGTACTTC. Amino acid sequence: CASSQEDRLAMYEQYF.

The table lists this clone with a count of one. The rearrangement joins TRBV4-2 to TRBJ2-2; 9 positions match TRBD2. The V gene's germline CDR1 is LGHNA and CDR2 YNFKEQ. The CDR3 is 18 amino acids. The ends lost 3 bases at V and 6 bases at J; junction bases unmatched: 14. CDR3: CASSHSWGLAGTSGELFF. The CDR3, as DNA: TGTGCCAGCAGCCACTCCTGGGGGCTAGCGGGAACCTCCGGGGAGCTGTTTTTT.

The CDR3 spells CASSVGPTSGPYNEQFF. Here the CDR3 DNA reads TGTGCCAGCAGCGTAGGCCCAACTAGCGGGCCATACAATGAGCAGTTCTTC. This sequence joins TRBV9 and TRBJ2-1; TRBD2 matches 9 bases. This CDR3 is built from 17 residues. The ends lost 0 bases at V and 4 bases at J; junction bases unmatched: 8. Germline V CDR1 and CDR2: SGDLS, YYNGEE.

This clone was seen once. The CDR3 loop reads CATFGWDYGYTF. The CDR3 DNA sequence: TGTGCCACCTTCGGGTGGGACTATGGCTACACCTTC. The chain combines TRBV10-3 with TRBJ1-2; D gene uncertain. This CDR3 is 12 amino acids long. V was clipped by 10 bases and J by 3 bases, with 12 bases between them. Germline values: CDR1 ENHRY, CDR2 SYGVKD.

The rearrangement links TRBV7-9 to TRBJ2-5; 10 nucleotides match TRBD2. Germline CDR1 reads SEHNR; CDR2 reads FQNEAQ (reference sequence). The J segment lost 3 bases and the V segment lost 5 bases, leaving 9 bases of the junction unmatched. The CDR3 contains 16 residues. DNA of the CDR3: TGTGCCAGCAGCCACCGGGGGCTAGCGGGAGAAGAGACCCAGTACTTC. Encoded protein: CASSHRGLAGEETQYF.

Of note for this clone: The same CDR3 also results from other DNA sequences found in this sample. The chain has TRBV2 and TRBJ2-3; 11 nucleotides agree with TRBD2. J gave up 2 bases and V 4 bases, and 2 bases lay outside the gene matches. The CDR3 contains 15 residues. Germline V gives CDR1 SNHLY, CDR2 FYNNEI. The CDR3 here is CASSGTSGYTDTQYF. In DNA, the CDR3 is TGTGCCAGCAGTGGGACTAGCGGGTACACAGATACGCAGTATTTT. Drawing the rest from reference TRBV2 and TRBJ2-3, the complete variable domain is EPEVTQTPSHQVTQMGQEVILRCVPISNHLYFYWYRQILGQKVEFLVSFYNNEISEKSEIFDDQFSVERPDGSNFTLKIRSTKLEDSAMYFCASSGTSGYTDTQYFGPGTRLTVL.

Note on this clone: A read error may produce the germline difference seen at one junction end. J is TRBJ2-7 and V is TRBV7-9; TRBD1 matches 9 bases. CDR1 SEHNR and CDR2 FQNEAQ come from the germline V gene (reference sequence). The CDR3 extends over 13 amino acids. CDR3 amino acids: CATGGTGSFEQYF. CDR3 DNA sequence: TGTGCCACCGGCGGGACAGGGTCCTTCGAGCAGTACTTC.

The chain is built from TRBV18 and TRBJ2-1; 8 nucleotides align to TRBD2. The CDR3 sequence is 16 residues long. Unmatched junction bases numbered 6, after V lost 4 bases and J lost 1 base. CDR1 and CDR2 from the germline V gene are KGHSH and LQKENI. This chain's CDR3 is CASSRPGLVSYNEQFF. CDR3 DNA sequence: TGTGCCAGCTCACGTCCGGGACTAGTTTCCTACAATGAGCAGTTCTTC.

The chain couples TRBV4-2 to TRBJ2-1; TRBD2 matches 13 bases. The germline V gene has CDR1 LGHNA and CDR2 YNFKEQ. The CDR3 is made up of 17 amino acids. J lost 7 bases, V lost 0 bases, and 6 bases had no gene match. The DNA for the CDR3 is TGTGCCAGCAGCCAAGACCGACTAGCGGGAGGCCCGAATGAGCAGTTCTTC. It is translated as CASSQDRLAGGPNEQFF.